Sequencing of this TCR beta chain was carried out in a study of T cell responses to AZD1222 COVID-19 vaccine. Findings of the study overall: The sample set comprised mostly white British donors with more females, and clonal diversity was possibly underestimated. Among AZD1222 vaccinees, only 5 to 7 were seropositive at baseline. There were vaccine-associated CD4 TCRs across spike, dominant at 160-218 and 743-854.

Assay: immunoSEQ multiplex PCR; the TCRdb copy retains only in-frame clones and omits some. The data show around 200,000 clones, around 90% seen once. Regarding this clone: Its target is not known.

This CDR3 comprises 15 residues. Trimming took 6 bases from V and 0 from J, leaving 17 bases between them. Germline assignment: CDR1 SQVTM and CDR2 ANQGSEA. This receptor was obtained from an adult in good health. This sample comprised peripheral blood, obtained on day 0 of AZD1222 vaccination. The V and J genes are TRBV29-1 and TRBJ2-5, with D perhaps matching TRBD2 (7 bases). The CDR3 region is CSVLPRGGYQETQYF. The CDR3 DNA reads TGCAGCGTACTCCCCAGGGGAGGGTACCAAGAGACCCAGTACTTC.